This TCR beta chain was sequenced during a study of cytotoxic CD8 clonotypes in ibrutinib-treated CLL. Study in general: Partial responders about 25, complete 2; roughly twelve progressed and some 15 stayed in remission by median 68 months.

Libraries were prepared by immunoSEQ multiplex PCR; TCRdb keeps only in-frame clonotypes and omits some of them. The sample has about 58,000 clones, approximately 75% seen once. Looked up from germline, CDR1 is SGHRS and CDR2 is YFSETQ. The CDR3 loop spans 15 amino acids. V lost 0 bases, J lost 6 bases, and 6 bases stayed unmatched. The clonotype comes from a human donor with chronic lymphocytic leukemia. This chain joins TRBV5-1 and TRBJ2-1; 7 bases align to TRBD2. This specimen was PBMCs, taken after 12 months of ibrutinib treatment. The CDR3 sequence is CASSLAGGVPNEQFF. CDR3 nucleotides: TGCGCCAGCAGCTTGGCGGGAGGCGTCCCCAATGAGCAGTTCTTC.